The next 5 T cell receptor beta chains were all read from a single sample in a study of blood T cell repertoires in COVID-19. Sequencing used immunoSEQ multiplex PCR; TCRdb keeps in-frame clones, though not all of them. The sample records 150,000 to 200,000 clones, roughly four fifths being singletons. The source material was peripheral blood. These receptors originate from a human donor in a cohort sampled during active COVID-19.

This sequence joins TRBV4-3 and TRBJ1-5; D gene ambiguous. Germline assignment: CDR1 LGHNA and CDR2 YSLEER. V dropped 0 bases and J dropped 7 bases, with 13 bases sitting between them. The CDR3 has 15 amino acids. The CDR3 loop is CASSQDTHSQQPQHF. The CDR3 DNA reads as TGCGCCAGCAGCCAAGATACTCACAGTCAGCAGCCCCAGCATTTT.

This clone was seen once. The chain has TRBV21-1 and TRBJ1-1; TRBD1, as called in the table, went unchecked against the DNA. TRBV21-1 is recorded as a pseudogene. This CDR3 is 14 amino acids long. The CDR3 loop reads CASSRQVRNTEAFF. CDR3 nucleotides: TGTGCCAGCAGCCGACAGGTGAGGAACACTGAAGCTTTCTTT.

The V and J genes are TRBV28 and TRBJ2-4, with 9 bases identical to TRBD1. Germline loops: CDR1 MDHEN, CDR2 SYDVKM. This CDR3 contains 17 residues. V shed 0 bases and J 1 base; nucleotides not matched to a gene: 4. In DNA, the CDR3 is TGTGCCAGCAGTTTATGGGGACAGGGTCAGGCCAAAAACATTCAGTACTTC. The encoded protein is CASSLWGQGQAKNIQYF. Full variable domain (remainder filled in from reference TRBV28 and TRBJ2-4): DVKVTQSSRYLVKRTGEKVFLECVQDMDHENMFWYRQDPGLGLRLIYFSYDVKMKEKGDIPEGYSVSREKKERFSLILESASTNQTSMYLCASSLWGQGQAKNIQYFGAGTRLSVL.

The rearrangement uses TRBV28 and TRBJ2-7, with D maybe TRBD2 (5 bases). CDR3 length equals 12 residues. Germline V lookup: CDR1 MDHEN, CDR2 SYDVKM. Trimming shortened V by 7 bases and J by 0 bases, and 7 bases separated the two germline ends. The CDR3 reads CASTRGSYEQYF. For the CDR3, the DNA is TGTGCCAGCACCCGGGGCTCCTACGAGCAGTACTTC. The variable domain in full, completed from reference TRBV28 and TRBJ2-7, reads DVKVTQSSRYLVKRTGEKVFLECVQDMDHENMFWYRQDPGLGLRLIYFSYDVKMKEKGDIPEGYSVSREKKERFSLILESASTNQTSMYLCASTRGSYEQYFGPGTRLTVT.

This chain links TRBV4-1 with TRBJ2-1; weak D call: TRBD1 (5 bases). This CDR3 spans 13 amino acids. V was cut by 0 bases and J by 12 bases, with 12 bases left in between. Germline-derived CDR1 and CDR2 are MGHRA and YSYEKL. The CDR3 reads CASSQDAGFRQFF. DNA for the CDR3: TGCGCCAGCAGCCAAGATGCAGGGTTCAGGCAGTTCTTC.